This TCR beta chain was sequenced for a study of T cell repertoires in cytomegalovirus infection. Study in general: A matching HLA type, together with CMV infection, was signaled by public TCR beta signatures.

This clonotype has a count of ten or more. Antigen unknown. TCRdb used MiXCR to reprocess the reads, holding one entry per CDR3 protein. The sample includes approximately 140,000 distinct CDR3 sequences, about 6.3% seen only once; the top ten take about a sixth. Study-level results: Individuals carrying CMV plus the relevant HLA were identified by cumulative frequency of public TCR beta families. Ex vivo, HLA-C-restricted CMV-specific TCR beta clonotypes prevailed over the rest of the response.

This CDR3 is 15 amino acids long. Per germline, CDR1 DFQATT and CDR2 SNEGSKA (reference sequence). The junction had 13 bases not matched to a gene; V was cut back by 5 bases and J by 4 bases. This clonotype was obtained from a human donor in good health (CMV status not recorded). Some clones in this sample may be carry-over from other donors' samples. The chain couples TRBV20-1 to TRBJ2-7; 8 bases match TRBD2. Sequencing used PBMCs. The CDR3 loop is CSAWAAGGGEYEQYF. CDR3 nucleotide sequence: TGCAGTGCTTGGGCCGCGGGGGGTGGGGAGTACGAGCAGTACTTC.